Below, 18 T cell receptor beta chains from the same sample are listed, as sequenced in a study of early T cells in non-severe SARS-CoV-2 infection (dated by TCRdb to about 2021). Libraries came from 5' RACE. Instrument on record: NextSeq 500. TCRdb took the public reads, trimmed them with fastp at Q25, ran MiXCR for clone calling and kept in-frame beta chains. When rows share a CDR3 protein, they turn into one entry using the most common DNA and genes. The sample records some 82,000 distinct CDR3 sequences, roughly 12% of which are singletons. About 2.6% of the sample belongs to the ten largest clones. The sequencing sample was made of whole blood. These receptors were taken from an adult who was a healthcare worker with PCR-confirmed SARS-CoV-2 infection or an uninfected control (not recorded which).

Many counts were recorded for this clonotype. The J gene is TRBJ1-5, the V gene TRBV3-1; D is undetermined. CDR1 and CDR2 (germline): LGHDT, YNNKEL (reference sequence). The CDR3 loop spans 15 amino acids. Trimming took off 1 base at V and 2 bases at J, with 9 bases between the two ends. The CDR3 region has the DNA TGTGCCAGCAGCCAAGGAGGTGGGGGCAATCAGCCCCAGCATTTT. Translating gives CASSQGGGGNQPQHF.

This clonotype was seen only a few times. The genes are TRBV7-8 and TRBJ2-3; perhaps TRBD1 as D (5 bases). The CDR3 is 12 residues long. The V gene lost 6 bases and the J gene lost 5 bases, with 9 bases spanning the gap. Germline CDR1 and CDR2: SGHVS and FQNEAQ. The CDR3 nucleotides read TGTGCCAGCAGGGGGCTAGGAGATACGCAGTATTTT. Translation: CASRGLGDTQYF. The full variable domain, completed using reference TRBV7-8 and TRBJ2-3, is GAGVSQSPRYKVAKRGQDVALRCDPISGHVSLFWYQQALGQGPEFLTYFQNEAQLDKSGLPSDRFFAERPEGSVSTLKIQRTQQEDSAVYLCASRGLGDTQYFGPGTRLTVL.

This clonotype has a count of ten or more. The chain links TRBV20-1 to TRBJ1-1; D possibly corresponds to TRBD1 (5 bases). This CDR3 comprises 20 residues. Germline CDR1 DFQATT, CDR2 SNEGSKA (reference sequence). V was cut by 6 bases and J by 0 bases, with 32 bases left in between. In nucleotides, the CDR3 is TGCAGTGCCCGAACTAGAGGGGAGAACAGAGTAAATTTTATGAACACTGAAGCTTTCTTT. Translated, it gives CSARTRGENRVNFMNTEAFF.

V is TRBV9 and J is TRBJ2-2; no firm D call. The germline gives CDR1 SGDLS, CDR2 YYNGEE. The CDR3 is 14 residues long. The ends were cut back, 4 bases at V and 0 bases at J, with 7 bases in the middle. The CDR3 DNA is TGTGCCAGCAGCAGTCCAGCGAACACCGGGGAGCTGTTTTTT. The encoded protein is CASSSPANTGELFF.

The rearrangement joins TRBV29-1 to TRBJ2-2; no clear D gene. The CDR3 totals 13 residues. Germline CDR1 reads SQVTM; CDR2 reads ANQGSEA. The V end lost 5 bases, the J end lost 4 bases, and 11 bases lay between the germline ends. In DNA, the CDR3 is TGCAGCGTTAGATTGGAGCTCACCGGGGAGCTGTTTTTT. This encodes CSVRLELTGELFF.

The V and J genes are TRBV13 and TRBJ2-7, with D tentatively TRBD1 (5 bases). This CDR3 has 14 amino acids. Germline-derived CDR1 and CDR2 are PRHDT and FYEKMQ (reference sequence). V was shortened by 6 bases and J by 5 bases, with 17 bases between the two germline ends. The CDR3 bases are TGTGCCAGCAGGACAGCCGGGTCCCCCGACGAGCAGTACTTC. Translating gives CASRTAGSPDEQYF.

V usage is TRBV5-1 and J usage is TRBJ2-5; 8 nucleotides match TRBD2. This CDR3 comprises 14 residues. Trimming removed 3 bases from V and 3 bases from J; junction bases left unmatched: 4. Germline-derived CDR1 and CDR2 are SGHRS and YFSETQ. The CDR3, as DNA: TGCGCCAGCAGCTCAACGGGACTAGAAGAGACCCAGTACTTC. It specifies CASSSTGLEETQYF.

This clonotype occurred many times. V is TRBV29-1 and J is TRBJ2-1, with TRBD2 matching over 11 bases. The J segment lost 4 bases and the V segment lost 6 bases, leaving 5 bases of the junction unmatched. The CDR3 has 14 residues. CDR1 SQVTM and CDR2 ANQGSEA come from the germline V gene. In nucleotides, the CDR3 is TGCAGCGTCCGACTAGCGGGGACGTACAATGAGCAGTTCTTC. Its protein is CSVRLAGTYNEQFF.

This clonotype was seen a handful of times. The J gene is TRBJ1-1, the V gene TRBV6-5; 9 nucleotides line up with TRBD1. Trimming at V came to 5 bases and at J to 5 bases, leaving 12 bases not matched to a gene. Germline CDR1 is MNHEY and CDR2 is SVGAGI. This CDR3 contains 16 residues. The DNA for the CDR3 is TGTGCCAGCAGTGAGCTACCGGGACAGGGAGGGACTGAAGCTTTCTTT. This translates into CASSELPGQGGTEAFF.

The sample holds many counts of this clonotype. The J gene is TRBJ1-5, the V gene TRBV28; 7 bases are shared with TRBD1. Unmatched junction bases numbered 8, after V lost 6 bases and J lost 3 bases. This CDR3 spans 15 amino acids. Germline-derived CDR1 and CDR2 are MDHEN and SYDVKM. CDR3 DNA: TGTGCCAGCAGCTCTACGACAGGGCCCAATCAGCCCCAGCATTTT. Translating gives CASSSTTGPNQPQHF.

This clonotype was seen only a few times. The chain links TRBV12-3 or TRBV12-4 to TRBJ2-1, with 11 bases identical to TRBD2. The trim removed 7 bases at V and 3 bases at J, leaving 2 bases unmatched. The CDR3 is 14 amino acids. CDR3 residues: CASTLAGGYNEQFF. The CDR3 DNA sequence: TGTGCCAGCACCCTAGCGGGGGGCTACAATGAGCAGTTCTTC.

This clonotype was seen many times. Sequence at one end of the junction differs from germline and may be a read error. The rearrangement uses TRBV12-3 or TRBV12-4 and TRBJ2-3; D call uncertain. This CDR3 region has 11 residues. The CDR3 spells CASSLGDTQYF. The CDR3 DNA is TGTGCCAGCAGCTTAGGAGATACGCAGTATTTT.

This clonotype was detected ten times or more. V gene TRBV9 combines with J gene TRBJ2-1; D may match TRBD1 or TRBD2 (5 bases each). V lost 0 bases to trimming and J lost 9 bases, with 16 bases between them. This CDR3 region has 15 residues. Looked up from germline, CDR1 is SGDLS and CDR2 is YYNGEE. The DNA of the CDR3 is TGTGCCAGCAGCGTAGATGGGGGAGTTGTTTCTGAGCAGTTCTTC. Protein: CASSVDGGVVSEQFF.

The chain employs TRBV6-2 or TRBV6-3 and TRBJ2-7; 8 bases are a match to TRBD2. Germline V lookup: CDR1 MNHEY, CDR2 SVGEGT. V was clipped by 2 bases and J by 7 bases; unmatched bases: 10. This CDR3 has 15 amino acids. Here the CDR3 DNA reads TGTGCCAGCAGTTACGGTCAAGCGGGAGATTGGGAGCAGTACTTC. The encoded protein is CASSYGQAGDWEQYF.

The chain employs TRBV5-1 and TRBJ2-5, with D possibly TRBD2 on 6 matching bases. CDR1 and CDR2 from the germline V gene are SGHRS and YFSETQ. The CDR3 contains 15 residues. V shed 1 base and J shed 2 bases, with 12 bases lying between them. The CDR3 is CASSLRGLIQETQYF. The CDR3 coding sequence is TGCGCCAGCAGCTTGAGGGGACTGATTCAAGAGACCCAGTACTTC.

The chain couples TRBV11-2 to TRBJ2-2; D is ambiguous. V lost 0 bases and J 6 bases, leaving 5 bases between the germline ends. The germline V gene encodes CDR1 SGHAT and CDR2 FQNNGV. The CDR3 covers 13 residues. Here the CDR3 reads CASSLDGSGELFF. The CDR3 bases are TGTGCCAGCAGCTTAGACGGGTCCGGGGAGCTGTTTTTT.

This clonotype was seen a few times. This chain links TRBV5-1 with TRBJ2-1; no clear D. The CDR3 covers 15 residues. The V end was cut by 0 bases, the J end by 2 bases, with 9 bases between. Germline assignment: CDR1 SGHRS and CDR2 YFSETQ. The CDR3 reads CASSLAGHPYNEQFF. CDR3 sequence (DNA): TGCGCCAGCAGCTTGGCGGGCCACCCCTACAATGAGCAGTTCTTC.

This clonotype was detected only a few times. This CDR3 is CASRLAGVDNEQFF. CDR3 sequence (DNA): TGTGCCAGCAGGCTAGCGGGAGTCGACAATGAGCAGTTCTTC. The V call is TRBV2, the J call TRBJ2-1; 10 nucleotides match TRBD2. V trimming: 6 bases; J trimming: 5 bases; junction bases outside the gene matches: 4. The germline V gene encodes CDR1 SNHLY and CDR2 FYNNEI. The CDR3 has 14 amino acids.